Shown below are 6 T cell receptor beta chains from a single sample sequenced in a study of identical twins. MiXCR was run by TCRdb on the 5' RACE reads, yielding one entry per CDR3 protein. The sample has about 900,000 distinct CDR3 sequences, about 12% seen once; the top ten hold around 1.6%. The same sample was also used in a study of yellow fever vaccine responses in identical twins.

The sample comprised PBMCs. The receptors here all came from a woman between 18 and 29 years old in good health.

A few counts support this clonotype. The V call is TRBV24-1, the J call TRBJ2-5, with D tentatively TRBD1 (6 bases). Trimming removed 1 base at V and 3 bases at J, with 11 bases between. The CDR3 length is 15 residues. Per the germline V gene, CDR1 is KGHDR and CDR2 is SFDVKD. CDR3 DNA sequence: TGTGCCACCAGTGATTTTCTACAGGGCAAAGAGACCCAGTACTTC. Translation: CATSDFLQGKETQYF.

The chain employs TRBV5-4 and TRBJ1-2; a possible D gene is TRBD1 (5 bases). CDR3 length: 12 amino acids. Germline V gene data show CDR1 as SGHNT and CDR2 as YYREEE (reference sequence). Trimming removed 4 bases from V and 6 bases from J, with 10 bases in between. The DNA for the CDR3 is TGTGCCAGCAGCCAATTGGGGGATGGCTACACCTTC. Its translation: CASSQLGDGYTF. Complete variable domain (other parts from reference TRBV5-4 and TRBJ1-2): ETGVTQSPTHLIKTRGQQVTLRCSSQSGHNTVSWYQQALGQGPQFIFQYYREEENGRGNFPPRFSGLQFPNYSSELNVNALELDDSALYLCASSQLGDGYTFGSGTRLTVV.

In its sample, this clonotype was seen a few times. The chain uses TRBV2 and TRBJ2-1; TRBD2 aligns across 9 bases. The germline V gene has CDR1 SNHLY and CDR2 FYNNEI. Losses at the gene ends were 11 bases for V and 8 bases for J; bases not matched to a gene: 10. The length of the CDR3 is 13 residues. DNA for the CDR3: TGTGCCGCGGGCGGGGGGGCTTGGGATGAGCAGTTCTTC. It yields the protein CAAGGGAWDEQFF.

This clonotype was picked up many times. The rearrangement uses TRBV2 and TRBJ2-3; a possible D gene is TRBD2 (6 bases). The CDR3 covers 16 residues. Trimming cost V 7 bases and J 2 bases, with 19 bases left between them. CDR1 and CDR2 (germline): SNHLY, FYNNEI. The CDR3 region has the DNA TGTGCCAGCAAGGGACTCGCCCTTTCCTACACAGATACGCAGTATTTT. Translated: CASKGLALSYTDTQYF.

V usage is TRBV5-1 and J usage is TRBJ2-7; either TRBD1 or TRBD2 may supply D (5 bases each). V lost 4 bases and J lost 3, with 11 bases in between. The V gene's germline CDR1 is SGHRS and CDR2 YFSETQ. CDR3 length: 13 residues. The CDR3 bases are TGCGCCAGCAGCAGAGGGGTGGACTACGAGCAGTACTTC. Its protein is CASSRGVDYEQYF.

This chain uses TRBV27 with TRBJ2-7, with D maybe TRBD1 (6 bases). Trimming stripped 8 bases from V and 1 base from J, with 15 bases between. CDR3 length: 14 amino acids. The germline CDR1 and CDR2 sequences are MNHEY and SMNVEV (reference sequence). The DNA of the CDR3 is TGTGCCAGCTCAAGGTCCGGGACATCCTACGAGCAGTACTTC. Protein product: CASSRSGTSYEQYF.